What follows are 2 T cell receptor beta chains derived from one specimen sequenced in a study of radiotherapy plus CTLA-4 blockade in lung cancer (dated by TCRdb to the late 2010s). Library preparation was by the immunoSEQ multiplex PCR assay. As stored in TCRdb, this immuneACCESS dataset retains in-frame rearrangements with V and J assigned. A fraction of the clones does not appear; measured against another copy, unresolved V genes explain less than half of the discrepancy, and the remainder lacks a known reason. For this sample there are about 14,000 clones; less than 75% appear just once. Jointly, the top ten make up 46% of the sample. The input for sequencing was peripheral blood, taken from a patient treated with radiotherapy plus ipilimumab. The receptor set was obtained from a human donor with non-small cell lung cancer whose response to radiotherapy plus ipilimumab could not be evaluated.

Details on this clone: The junction does not match germline at one end; this may be a read error. The rearrangement links TRBV11-1 to TRBJ1-3; D is undetermined. The germline V gene has CDR1 SGHAT and CDR2 FQDESV (reference sequence). This CDR3 has 12 amino acids. This CDR3 is CASSLGGKREDF. The CDR3, as DNA: TGTGCCAGCAGCTTAGGCGGGAAGAGGGAGGATTTT. Full variable domain (outside the CDR3, taken from reference TRBV11-1 and TRBJ1-3): EAEVAQSPRYKITEKSQAVAFWCDPISGHATLYWYRQILGQGPELLVQFQDESVVDDSQLPKDRFSAERLKGVDSTLKIQPAELGDSAMYLCASSLGGKREDFGEGSWLTVV.

The chain recombines TRBV19 with TRBJ2-7, with 10 positions matching TRBD1. Per the germline V gene, CDR1 is LNHDA and CDR2 is SQIVND (reference sequence). The CDR3 has 17 amino acids. V trimming: 5 bases; J trimming: 0 bases; junction bases outside the gene matches: 10. The CDR3 DNA reads TGTGCCAGTAGTCCCCTTGGGTGGGACAGGGGCTCCTACGAGCAGTACTTC. The encoded protein is CASSPLGWDRGSYEQYF.